This T cell receptor (beta chain) was captured by sequencing in a study of neoadjuvant anti-PD-1 for oral cavity cancer. V was shortened by 4 bases and J by 8 bases, with 12 bases between the two germline ends. The CDR3 covers 13 residues. In germline, CDR1 is LNHDA, CDR2 SQIVND (reference sequence). Clones were read by immunoSEQ multiplex PCR, and TCRdb kept only the in-frame ones, dropping some. The sample consists of 15,000 to 20,000 clones, around 64% of them appearing once. This sequence originates from a person aged 40 to 85 with oral cavity squamous cell carcinoma. The sequencing here drew on PBMCs, taken before nivolumab (anti-PD-1) treatment. The chain recombines TRBV19 with TRBJ2-1, with D perhaps TRBD2 (5 bases). The DNA for the CDR3 is TGTGCCAGTAGTAGATTACTAGGAGATGAGCAGTTCTTC. Its translation is CASSRLLGDEQFF.